This is a list of T cell receptor beta chains from one sample in a study of blood T cells in healthy people across ages. From the 5' RACE reads, TCRdb called clonotypes with MiXCR, one entry per CDR3 protein. The repertoire holds about 2 million distinct CDR3 sequences, with roughly 50% as singletons. The sequencing sample was made of blood. All receptors come from a woman in her thirties or forties in good health. Both conserved end residues are part of each CDR3. The order of the fields is V gene, D gene, clone size, J gene, CDR3 DNA, CDR3 protein. D genes are given only for firm matches. Clone size is stated in some rows and not others, as once, few, many or a class when expanded.

V gene: TRBV20-1
D gene: -
clone size: few
J gene: TRBJ2-5
CDR3 DNA: TGCAGTGCTAATGGCGTAGTCCCAGGGAGGAGAGAGACCCAGTACTTC
CDR3 protein: CSANGVVPGRRETQYF

V gene: TRBV10-3
D gene: -
clone size: many
J gene: TRBJ2-5
CDR3 DNA: TGTGCCATCAGTGAACAGGGGAGGCAAGAGACCCAGTACTTC
CDR3 protein: CAISEQGRQETQYF

V gene: TRBV14
D gene: -
clone size: -
J gene: TRBJ2-1
CDR3 DNA: TGTGCCAGCAGCCAAGGCCCAGGGGTAAACAATGAGCAGTTCTTC
CDR3 protein: CASSQGPGVNNEQFF

V gene: TRBV7-2
D gene: TRBD1
clone size: few
J gene: TRBJ1-2
CDR3 DNA: TGTGCCAGCAGCGCCCAGACAGGGGTTGCGGGAGGCTACACCTTC
CDR3 protein: CASSAQTGVAGGYTF

V gene: TRBV5-1
D gene: TRBD1
clone size: few
J gene: TRBJ2-1
CDR3 DNA: TGCGCCAGCGGGGGACAGGAAGAGCAGTTCTTC
CDR3 protein: CASGGQEEQFF

V gene: TRBV28
D gene: -
clone size: -
J gene: TRBJ2-5
CDR3 DNA: TGTGCCAGCAGCCCCCCCCGTAGGCCGGGGCGAGAGACCCAGTACTTC
CDR3 protein: CASSPPRRPGRETQYF

V gene: TRBV11-2
D gene: -
clone size: -
J gene: TRBJ2-1
CDR3 DNA: TGTGCCAGCAGTCCAACAAACCCGAATGAGCAGTTCTTC
CDR3 protein: CASSPTNPNEQFF

V gene: TRBV9
D gene: TRBD1
clone size: -
J gene: TRBJ2-2
CDR3 DNA: TGTGCCAGCAGCGTATCCACAGGGGGCGGCACCGGGGAGCTGTTTTTT
CDR3 protein: CASSVSTGGGTGELFF

V gene: TRBV20-1
D gene: TRBD2
clone size: -
J gene: TRBJ2-1
CDR3 DNA: TGCAGTGCTCTGACGCGGGGGGGCTCCTACAATGAGCAGTTCTTC
CDR3 protein: CSALTRGGSYNEQFF

V gene: TRBV7-2
D gene: -
clone size: -
J gene: TRBJ2-3
CDR3 DNA: TGTGCCAGCAGCCGCCGGCTGGACACACGCACAGATACGCAGTATTTT
CDR3 protein: CASSRRLDTRTDTQYF

V gene: TRBV4-1
D gene: -
clone size: -
J gene: TRBJ1-4
CDR3 DNA: TGCGCCAGCAGCCAGGTACAGACAACTAATGAAAAACTGTTTTTT
CDR3 protein: CASSQVQTTNEKLFF

V gene: TRBV14
D gene: -
clone size: -
J gene: TRBJ2-7
CDR3 DNA: TGTGCCAGCAGCCAAAAGTTTATAGGTCACGAGCAGTACTTC
CDR3 protein: CASSQKFIGHEQYF

V gene: TRBV4-2
D gene: -
clone size: -
J gene: TRBJ2-7
CDR3 DNA: TGTGCCAGCAGCCAAGATTTAGTGGGACTGCGGAACGAGCAGTACTTC
CDR3 protein: CASSQDLVGLRNEQYF

V gene: TRBV5-1
D gene: TRBD1
clone size: few
J gene: TRBJ2-7
CDR3 DNA: TGCGCCAGCAGCGGGGTGGACAGGCCGAGCGAGCAGTACTTC
CDR3 protein: CASSGVDRPSEQYF

V gene: TRBV5-4
D gene: TRBD2
clone size: -
J gene: TRBJ2-1
CDR3 DNA: TGTGCCAGCAGCAGCGCCGGGACTAGAGTAAGTGAGCAGTTCTTC
CDR3 protein: CASSSAGTRVSEQFF

V gene: TRBV2
D gene: -
clone size: -
J gene: TRBJ2-7
CDR3 DNA: TGTGCCAGCAGTGAAAGGGCAGGGCCCTACGAGCAGTACTTC
CDR3 protein: CASSERAGPYEQYF

V gene: TRBV20-1
D gene: -
clone size: -
J gene: TRBJ2-4
CDR3 DNA: TGCAGTGCTAGGGGCGGGACAGATGCTCTAGCCAAAAACATTCAGTACTTC
CDR3 protein: CSARGGTDALAKNIQYF

V gene: TRBV6-5
D gene: -
clone size: -
J gene: TRBJ1-2
CDR3 DNA: TGTGCCAGCAGTTACTCGGAGCTGCTTAACTATGGCTACACCTTC
CDR3 protein: CASSYSELLNYGYTF

V gene: TRBV12-3/TRBV12-4
D gene: TRBD1
clone size: few
J gene: TRBJ1-5
CDR3 DNA: TGTGCCAGCAGTCTGAGGGGGCAATATCAGCCCCAGCATTTT
CDR3 protein: CASSLRGQYQPQHF

V gene: TRBV7-9
D gene: -
clone size: -
J gene: TRBJ1-5
CDR3 DNA: TGTGCCAGCAGCTGGGACCAAGGCCAGCCCCAGCATTTT
CDR3 protein: CASSWDQGQPQHF

V gene: TRBV14
D gene: -
clone size: few
J gene: TRBJ2-5
CDR3 DNA: TGTGCCAGCAGCCAATTTTGGGGAGAGACCCAGTACTTC
CDR3 protein: CASSQFWGETQYF

V gene: TRBV6-6
D gene: -
clone size: few
J gene: TRBJ2-4
CDR3 DNA: TGTGCCAGCACTACAGGAGGGGGGGGGAACATTCAGTACTTC
CDR3 protein: CASTTGGGGNIQYF

V gene: TRBV4-1
D gene: TRBD1
clone size: few
J gene: TRBJ2-6
CDR3 DNA: TGCGCCAGCAGCCCGACAGGGTACTCTGGGGCCAACGTCCTGACTTTC
CDR3 protein: CASSPTGYSGANVLTF

V gene: TRBV7-2
D gene: -
clone size: -
J gene: TRBJ2-1
CDR3 DNA: TGTGCCAGCGGCTTACAGGCAGGGGCGGTGAGTGAGCAGTTCTTC
CDR3 protein: CASGLQAGAVSEQFF

V gene: TRBV12-3/TRBV12-4
D gene: -
clone size: once
J gene: TRBJ1-5
CDR3 DNA: TGTGCCAGCAAACGGACGGGGGGGCATAATCAGCCCCAGCATTTT
CDR3 protein: CASKRTGGHNQPQHF

V gene: TRBV10-1
D gene: -
clone size: -
J gene: TRBJ1-2
CDR3 DNA: TGCGCCAGCAGTGAGTACAGGGAGTATGGCTACACCTTC
CDR3 protein: CASSEYREYGYTF

V gene: TRBV14
D gene: -
clone size: few
J gene: TRBJ2-7
CDR3 DNA: TGTGCCAGCAGCCAACTGCCCCTAGGCGAGCAGTACTTC
CDR3 protein: CASSQLPLGEQYF

V gene: TRBV20-1
D gene: TRBD2
clone size: -
J gene: TRBJ2-3
CDR3 DNA: TGCAGTGCTCACGGGACTAGCGGGGGGGCAGATACGCAGTATTTT
CDR3 protein: CSAHGTSGGADTQYF

V gene: TRBV4-1
D gene: -
clone size: -
J gene: TRBJ2-7
CDR3 DNA: TGCGCCAGCAGCATGGTTGGCTCCTACGAGCAGTACTTC
CDR3 protein: CASSMVGSYEQYF

V gene: TRBV29-1
D gene: -
clone size: -
J gene: TRBJ1-4
CDR3 DNA: TGCAGCGTTGAACCCCCGGGGCCTAATGAAAAACTGTTTTTT
CDR3 protein: CSVEPPGPNEKLFF

V gene: TRBV7-2
D gene: -
clone size: few
J gene: TRBJ2-5
CDR3 DNA: TGTGCCAGCACCATAGCCCCCCAAGAGACCCAGTACTTC
CDR3 protein: CASTIAPQETQYF

V gene: TRBV27
D gene: -
clone size: few
J gene: TRBJ1-2
CDR3 DNA: TGTGCCAGCAGTTTAGGAGGGCCTATCGCGCCGCTTAACTATGGCTACACCTTC
CDR3 protein: CASSLGGPIAPLNYGYTF

V gene: TRBV11-3
D gene: -
clone size: -
J gene: TRBJ1-5
CDR3 DNA: TGTGCCAGCAGCTTAGAGAGCTTTCCTGGCCGCTTAGGCAATCAGCCCCAGCATTTT
CDR3 protein: CASSLESFPGRLGNQPQHF

V gene: TRBV20-1
D gene: -
clone size: few
J gene: TRBJ2-1
CDR3 DNA: TGCAGTTACAGGGAACCCCTGGGTGGTGAGCAGTTCTTC
CDR3 protein: CSYREPLGGEQFF

V gene: TRBV20-1
D gene: -
clone size: -
J gene: TRBJ2-5
CDR3 DNA: TGCAGTGCGGTAGCCCAAGAGACCCAGTACTTC
CDR3 protein: CSAVAQETQYF

V gene: TRBV20-1
D gene: -
clone size: -
J gene: TRBJ2-7
CDR3 DNA: TGCAGTGCTAGTAGGCAGCCCGCAGGGGAGGCCTACGAGCAGTACTTC
CDR3 protein: CSASRQPAGEAYEQYF

V gene: TRBV6-1
D gene: TRBD1
clone size: -
J gene: TRBJ2-1
CDR3 DNA: TGTGCCAGCAGAGCAGACAGGGACAGCTACAATGAGCAGTTCTTC
CDR3 protein: CASRADRDSYNEQFF

V gene: TRBV24-1
D gene: TRBD2
clone size: -
J gene: TRBJ2-7
CDR3 DNA: TGTGCCACCCCTAGCGGGGGACCCTACGAGCAGTACTTC
CDR3 protein: CATPSGGPYEQYF

V gene: TRBV6-5
D gene: TRBD2
clone size: -
J gene: TRBJ2-7
CDR3 DNA: TGTGCCAGCAGGCCTAGCGGGGTCCCCGAGCAGTACTTC
CDR3 protein: CASRPSGVPEQYF

V gene: TRBV6-2/TRBV6-3
D gene: -
clone size: -
J gene: TRBJ1-5
CDR3 DNA: TGTGCCAGCAACCCCATCGGGACCTTCGGAGGGGGCAATCAGCCCCAGCATTTT
CDR3 protein: CASNPIGTFGGGNQPQHF

V gene: TRBV18
D gene: -
clone size: -
J gene: TRBJ2-1
CDR3 DNA: TGTGCCAGCCCAGCGCCCTTAGAGTATGAGCAGTTCTTC
CDR3 protein: CASPAPLEYEQFF

V gene: TRBV3-1
D gene: -
clone size: -
J gene: TRBJ1-1
CDR3 DNA: TGTGCCAGCAGCCAAGAATCAGCGGGGAATTCGAACACTGAAGCTTTCTTT
CDR3 protein: CASSQESAGNSNTEAFF

V gene: TRBV4-2
D gene: TRBD1
clone size: -
J gene: TRBJ2-1
CDR3 DNA: TGTGCCAGCAGCCAAGAAGGGACAGGGGCCTACAATGAGCAGTTCTTC
CDR3 protein: CASSQEGTGAYNEQFF

V gene: TRBV5-1
D gene: -
clone size: -
J gene: TRBJ2-3
CDR3 DNA: TGCGCCAGCAGCTGGATGACAGACACAGATACGCAGTATTTT
CDR3 protein: CASSWMTDTDTQYF

V gene: TRBV28
D gene: TRBD2
clone size: few
J gene: TRBJ2-5
CDR3 DNA: TGTGCCAGCAGTTTTGAGCGGGGGGAGCAAGAGACCCAGTACTTC
CDR3 protein: CASSFERGEQETQYF

V gene: TRBV11-3
D gene: -
clone size: -
J gene: TRBJ1-1
CDR3 DNA: TGTGCCAGCAGCCAGAGGGCAGGGTTCCCAAACACTGAAGCTTTCTTT
CDR3 protein: CASSQRAGFPNTEAFF

V gene: TRBV2
D gene: -
clone size: -
J gene: TRBJ2-5
CDR3 DNA: TGTGCCAACGATCCGATGGGGTTTGGGGGCGCAGAGACCCAGTACTTC
CDR3 protein: CANDPMGFGGAETQYF

V gene: TRBV7-2
D gene: TRBD1
clone size: -
J gene: TRBJ2-7
CDR3 DNA: TGTGCCAGCAGCCCGGGCAGCCAGGGGGCAATCTACGAGCAGTACTTC
CDR3 protein: CASSPGSQGAIYEQYF

V gene: TRBV12-3/TRBV12-4
D gene: -
clone size: -
J gene: TRBJ2-5
CDR3 DNA: TGTGCCAGCAGTTTCAGTGAGAGGGAGACCCAGTACTTC
CDR3 protein: CASSFSERETQYF

V gene: TRBV7-9
D gene: -
clone size: -
J gene: TRBJ2-7
CDR3 DNA: TGTGCCAGCAGCGCACGTGGAGGTGGCGAGCAGTACTTC
CDR3 protein: CASSARGGGEQYF

V gene: TRBV6-5
D gene: -
clone size: -
J gene: TRBJ1-1
CDR3 DNA: TGTGCCAGCAGTCACCTACAGGGACGGAACACTGAAGCTTTCTTT
CDR3 protein: CASSHLQGRNTEAFF

V gene: TRBV15
D gene: TRBD1
clone size: -
J gene: TRBJ2-3
CDR3 DNA: TGTGCCACCAGCAGAGATGGCCAGGGGGCAATAGATACGCAGTATTTT
CDR3 protein: CATSRDGQGAIDTQYF

V gene: TRBV6-6
D gene: -
clone size: few
J gene: TRBJ2-7
CDR3 DNA: TGTGCCAGCAGTTTGACCCAGAGCTCCTACGAGCAGTACTTC
CDR3 protein: CASSLTQSSYEQYF

V gene: TRBV4-3
D gene: TRBD1
clone size: few
J gene: TRBJ1-5
CDR3 DNA: TGCGCCAGCAGCCCGGACAGGGGGATTCAGCCCCAGCATTTT
CDR3 protein: CASSPDRGIQPQHF

V gene: TRBV12-3/TRBV12-4
D gene: -
clone size: few
J gene: TRBJ2-1
CDR3 DNA: TGTGCCAGCAGTTTCGCCATACCCGCGGATGAGCAGTTCTTC
CDR3 protein: CASSFAIPADEQFF

V gene: TRBV4-3
D gene: TRBD1
clone size: -
J gene: TRBJ2-1
CDR3 DNA: TGCGCCAGCAGCCGCACCGGGACAGGGGCTCTCAATGAGCAGTTCTTC
CDR3 protein: CASSRTGTGALNEQFF

V gene: TRBV6-5
D gene: -
clone size: few
J gene: TRBJ2-5
CDR3 DNA: TGTGCCAGCAGTTACTCGACTTCGGGCTTTTCTCAAGAGACCCAGTACTTC
CDR3 protein: CASSYSTSGFSQETQYF

V gene: TRBV29-1
D gene: TRBD1
clone size: many
J gene: TRBJ1-5
CDR3 DNA: TGCAGCGTTCTCACAGGGGCGAGCCAGCCCCAGCATTTT
CDR3 protein: CSVLTGASQPQHF